Reported below is one T cell receptor (beta chain). Its specificity is not known. V was shortened by 2 bases and J by 1 base, with 7 bases between the two germline ends. CDR3 length: 14 amino acids. Germline V gene data show CDR1 as MGHRA and CDR2 as YSYEKL. These data belong to a study of shared clonotypes between healthy human individuals. Naivety among CD8 cells was defined by CD45RO negativity and positive CCR7 selection, thereby excluding terminally differentiated effector memory CD45RA+ cells. There were no recent acute infections or vaccinations among the donors, who were healthy HIV-negative adults. Some clones are missing from TCRdb's copy, which holds only in-frame ones; the method was immunoSEQ multiplex PCR. This table has under 600,000 clones, roughly 98% appearing once. Study-wide findings and caveats: Clonotypes shared by all four donors outscored non-shared clonotypes in generation probability. In this cohort, only blood was sampled, and tissue repertoires likely differ.

The chain uses TRBV4-1 and TRBJ2-3, with D hard to call. This clonotype was obtained from a man in his thirties or forties in good health. The specimen was naive CD8+ T cells sorted from blood. This chain's CDR3 is CASSQSGGTDTQYF. The CDR3 nucleotides are TGCGCCAGCAGCCAAAGTGGGGGCACAGATACGCAGTATTTT.